Following are 15 T cell receptor beta chains from one sample sequenced in a study of cytomegalovirus exposure and HLA in healthy donors. 60 Vbeta and 13 Jbeta primers were used in PCR. Clones were read by immunoSEQ multiplex PCR, and TCRdb kept only the in-frame ones, dropping some. The sample holds 130,000 or so clones, approximately 82% seen once. Input material: PBMCs. The source of these receptors is a woman aged 18-29 years in good health and CMV-seropositive.

Points on this clone: The junction departs from the called germline gene at one end, perhaps through a read error. In DNA, the CDR3 is TGTTCCAGCAGCCCGACGACGGGGAACACTGAAGCTTTCTTT. Amino acid sequence: CSSSPTTGNTEAFF. J is TRBJ1-1 and V is TRBV7-9; D call uncertain. Germline lookup yields CDR1 SEHNR and CDR2 FQNEAQ (reference sequence). The CDR3 spans 14 residues.

The chain uses TRBV10-3 and TRBJ1-2; tentative D call: TRBD1 (5 bases). Germline CDR1 reads ENHRY; CDR2 reads SYGVKD. The germline V and J ends were trimmed by 0 bases and 2 bases, with 10 bases remaining between them. This CDR3 has 15 residues. The CDR3: CAISESGGGNYGYTF. The CDR3 DNA follows: TGTGCCATCAGTGAGTCGGGGGGGGGAAACTATGGCTACACCTTC.

Turning to this clone: Other nucleotide sequences from this sample produce the same CDR3. This chain joins TRBV18 and TRBJ1-4; possibly TRBD1 for D (5 bases). The CDR3 extends over 12 amino acids. Germline V gene data show CDR1 as KGHSH and CDR2 as LQKENI. The V end lost 3 bases, the J end lost 8 bases, and 7 bases lay between the germline ends. The CDR3 spells CASSPGGEKLFF. DNA of the CDR3: TGTGCCAGCTCACCGGGGGGAGAAAAACTGTTTTTT.

The chain combines TRBV6-5 with TRBJ1-1; D might be TRBD1 (6 bases). The CDR3 has 14 residues. Per the germline V gene, CDR1 is MNHEY and CDR2 is SVGAGI. Trimming pared 7 bases from V and 4 bases from J, leaving 16 bases between. CDR3 residues: CASKKQGFGTEAFF. The CDR3 DNA is TGTGCCAGCAAAAAACAGGGATTTGGCACTGAAGCTTTCTTT.

The chain is built from TRBV7-9 and TRBJ1-2; D might be TRBD1 (6 bases). CDR3 length equals 13 residues. Germline V gene sequence: CDR1 SEHNR, CDR2 FQNEAQ (reference sequence). V lost 3 bases and J 3 bases, leaving 8 bases between the germline ends. DNA for the CDR3: TGTGCCAGCAGCTTGGACAGATACTATGGCTACACCTTC. Its protein product is CASSLDRYYGYTF.

Concerning this clone itself: Its ends do not fully match the called genes, so a read error is possible. The chain links TRBV6-1 to TRBJ2-5, with D perhaps matching TRBD1 (6 bases). CDR1 MNHNS and CDR2 SASEGT come from the germline V gene. This CDR3 has 15 amino acids. The CDR3 reads CASCEGGWGHETQYF. The CDR3 DNA is TGTGCCAGCTGTGAGGGCGGCTGGGGGCATGAGACCCAGTACTTC.

This clone is a singleton in its sample. The V gene is TRBV11-1, the J gene TRBJ1-4, with D unclear. V lost 2 bases, J lost 7 bases, and 8 bases lay in between. The CDR3 sequence is 13 residues long. Germline V CDR1 and CDR2: SGHAT, FQDESV (reference sequence). The CDR3, as DNA: TGTGCCAGCAGCTTATCAGGAGGTGAAAAACTGTTTTTT. Amino acid sequence: CASSLSGGEKLFF.

This clone was counted between two and nine times. The V gene is TRBV7-6, the J gene TRBJ2-7; a possible D gene is TRBD2 (5 bases). CDR3 length equals 14 residues. V lost 4 bases and J 6 bases, leaving 16 bases between the germline ends. Germline loops: CDR1 SGHVS, CDR2 FNYEAQ. The CDR3: CASSSAQSEGEQYF. The DNA for the CDR3 is TGTGCCAGCAGCTCAGCACAGAGTGAGGGCGAGCAGTACTTC.

This clone turned up a few times. The rearrangement links TRBV25-1 to TRBJ1-2; no reliable D call. Germline CDR1 reads MGHDK; CDR2 reads SYGVNS. CDR3 length equals 15 residues. The V end was cut by 3 bases, the J end by 0 bases, with 11 bases between. CDR3 protein: CASSDLRGANYGYTF. Written as DNA, the CDR3 is TGTGCCAGCAGTGACCTGAGAGGAGCTAACTATGGCTACACCTTC.

This sequence joins TRBV9 and TRBJ2-5, with D unresolved. This CDR3 spans 15 amino acids. V was clipped by 2 bases and J by 1 base, with 12 bases between them. The germline gives CDR1 SGDLS, CDR2 YYNGEE. Here the CDR3 DNA reads TGTGCCAGCAGCGTCTTCGACACCCTCCAAGAGACCCAGTACTTC. It encodes CASSVFDTLQETQYF.

The chain combines TRBV19 with TRBJ2-3; D perhaps matches TRBD1 (6 bases). Germline values: CDR1 LNHDA, CDR2 SQIVND (reference sequence). The CDR3 spans 12 residues. The germline V and J ends were trimmed by 7 bases and 2 bases, with 7 bases remaining between them. In DNA, the CDR3 is TGTGCCAGTACAGGGGACACAGATACGCAGTATTTT. It yields the protein CASTGDTDTQYF.

This rearrangement joins TRBV5-4 to TRBJ1-4; TRBD1 matches at 7 bases. This CDR3 spans 15 amino acids. Germline V gene sequence: CDR1 SGHNT, CDR2 YYREEE (reference sequence). V shed 4 bases, J shed 8 bases, and the junction held 11 bases outside the gene matches. The CDR3 sequence is CASSAQGDSREKLFF. CDR3 coding DNA: TGTGCCAGCAGCGCCCAGGGGGATTCACGGGAAAAACTGTTTTTT. The entire variable domain, with the rest obtained from reference TRBV5-4 and TRBJ1-4, is as follows: ETGVTQSPTHLIKTRGQQVTLRCSSQSGHNTVSWYQQALGQGPQFIFQYYREEENGRGNFPPRFSGLQFPNYSSELNVNALELDDSALYLCASSAQGDSREKLFFGSGTQLSVL.

The gene calls are TRBV18 and TRBJ1-1; TRBD1 matches 9 bases. Trimming took 0 bases from V and 0 from J; bases not matched to a gene: 2. Germline V gene data show CDR1 as KGHSH and CDR2 as LQKENI. This CDR3 contains 16 residues. The CDR3 sequence: CASSPPTGGLNTEAFF. CDR3 DNA sequence: TGTGCCAGCTCACCACCGACAGGGGGGTTGAACACTGAAGCTTTCTTT.

Here the CDR3 DNA reads TGTGCCAGCAGCTTAGATCGCACAGGGTACTATGGCTACACCTTC. Residues: CASSLDRTGYYGYTF. The chain has TRBV11-2 and TRBJ1-2; D might be TRBD1 (6 bases). Trimming removed 0 bases at V and 3 bases at J, with 11 bases between. Looked up from germline, CDR1 is SGHAT and CDR2 is FQNNGV. The CDR3 totals 15 residues.

The chain couples TRBV7-3 to TRBJ2-1, with D maybe TRBD2 (7 bases). V lost 8 bases, J lost 4 bases, and 15 bases lay in between. Germline V gene lookup returns CDR1 SGHTA and CDR2 FQGTGA. This CDR3 has 14 amino acids. CDR3 protein: CASSAGALYNEQFF. The CDR3 DNA follows: TGTGCCAGCTCTGCGGGGGCCCTGTACAATGAGCAGTTCTTC.